This TCR beta chain was sequenced in a study of blood T cell repertoires in COVID-19. Study-level information: Acute and convalescent COVID-19 samples came from the United States, Italy and Spain.

Repertoires were generated with immunoSEQ multiplex PCR, while TCRdb's copy carries only in-frame clones and drops some. The table shows a few hundred thousand clones, with around nine tenths occurring only once. This CDR3 is 14 amino acids long. Germline-derived CDR1 and CDR2 are SNHLY and FYNNEI. V gave up 7 bases and J gave up 0 bases, with 10 bases separating them. Participant ages covered roughly 18 to 89 years across about 25 US areas. All exposed participants met a person with COVID-19 within 2 weeks before entering the study. The receptor's source is a woman between 18 and 29 years old who had been exposed to COVID-19. Sequenced sample: PBMCs or T cells enriched from blood (not recorded which). The chain couples TRBV2 to TRBJ2-1; unclear D gene. CDR3 sequence (DNA): TGTGCCAGCAAGCAGACTGTCTCCTACAATGAGCAGTTCTTC. It is translated as CASKQTVSYNEQFF.